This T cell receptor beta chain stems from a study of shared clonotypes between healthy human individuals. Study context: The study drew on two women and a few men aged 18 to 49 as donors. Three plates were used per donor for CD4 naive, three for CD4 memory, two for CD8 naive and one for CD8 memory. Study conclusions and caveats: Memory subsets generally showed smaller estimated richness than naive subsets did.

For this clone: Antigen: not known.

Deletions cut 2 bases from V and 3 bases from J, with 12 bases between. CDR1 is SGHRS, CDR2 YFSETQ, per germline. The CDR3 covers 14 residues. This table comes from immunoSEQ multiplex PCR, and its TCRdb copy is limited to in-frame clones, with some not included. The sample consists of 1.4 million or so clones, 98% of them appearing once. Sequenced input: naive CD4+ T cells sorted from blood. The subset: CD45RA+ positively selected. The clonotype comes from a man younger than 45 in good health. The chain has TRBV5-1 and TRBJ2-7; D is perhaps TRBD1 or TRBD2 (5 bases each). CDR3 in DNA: TGCGCCAGCAGCTTAGGGGACGGCTTCTACGAGCAGTACTTC. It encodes CASSLGDGFYEQYF.